Listed here is a single TCR beta chain. Its antigen remains unidentified. The unsorted libraries originated from 2 million PBMCs kept at -80 C. This sample is drawn from a study of neurological immune-mediated disorders. Study overall: Relapsing-remitting patients made up about 90% of the 34 multiple sclerosis patients, and secondary progressive patients made up 3.

Study-level results: Among 34 multiple sclerosis patients, phylogenetic grouping put the repertoires of 18 into a single related-CDR3 cluster, a possible signature.

The cDNA was synthesized by 5'RACE incorporating 10-nucleotide random UMIs. TCRdb redid the calling of the 5' RACE reads with MiXCR, one entry per CDR3 protein. The data show around 130,000 distinct CDR3 sequences, with about 3.2% seen just once and over 1% held by the top ten. The sequence was obtained from a woman in her 30s with multiple sclerosis. The source material was PBMCs.

CDR3 protein: CASSSVGDNSPLHF. Written as DNA, the CDR3 is TGTGCCAGCAGTTCGGTTGGAGATAATTCACCCCTCCACTTT. The chain employs TRBV6-2 or TRBV6-3 and TRBJ1-6; D call uncertain. The length of the CDR3 is 14 residues. CDR1 is MNHEY, CDR2 SVGEGT, per germline. V lost 4 bases, J lost 5 bases, and 9 bases lay in between.